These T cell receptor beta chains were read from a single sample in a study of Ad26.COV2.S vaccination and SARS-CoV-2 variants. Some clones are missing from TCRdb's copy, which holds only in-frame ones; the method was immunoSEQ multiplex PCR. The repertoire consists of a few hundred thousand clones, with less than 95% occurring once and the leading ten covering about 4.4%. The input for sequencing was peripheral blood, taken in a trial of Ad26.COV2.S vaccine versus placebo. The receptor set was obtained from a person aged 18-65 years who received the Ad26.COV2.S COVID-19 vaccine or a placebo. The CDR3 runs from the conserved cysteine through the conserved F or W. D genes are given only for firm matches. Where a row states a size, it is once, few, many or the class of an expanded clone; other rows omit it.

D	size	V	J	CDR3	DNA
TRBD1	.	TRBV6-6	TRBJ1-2	CASSSDRAGGYTF	TGTGCCAGCAGCTCGGACAGGGCTGGCGGCTACACCTTC
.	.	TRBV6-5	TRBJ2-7	CASSNSLLGEQYF	TGTGCCAGCAGTAACTCCCTATTAGGCGAGCAGTACTTC
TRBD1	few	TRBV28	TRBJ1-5	CASSTTDRGEPQHF	TGTGCCAGCAGCACGACTGACAGGGGTGAGCCCCAGCATTTT
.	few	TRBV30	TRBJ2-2	CAWGLVTGELFF	TGTGCCTGGGGCCTTGTTACCGGGGAGCTGTTTTTT
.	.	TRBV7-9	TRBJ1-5	CASSYSGGNQPQHF	TGTGCCAGCAGCTACTCAGGGGGCAATCAGCCCCAGCATTTT
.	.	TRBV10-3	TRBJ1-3	CAISEKGLSGNTIYF	TGTGCCATCAGTGAGAAGGGCCTCTCTGGAAACACCATATATTTT
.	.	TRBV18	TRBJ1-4	CASSPSVGLGTSHEKLFF	TGTGCCAGCTCACCATCGGTAGGGTTAGGCACCTCCCATGAAAAACTGTTTTTT
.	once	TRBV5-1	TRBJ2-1	CASSLPRGGSYNEQFF	TGCGCCAGCAGCTTGCCTCGGGGAGGATCCTACAATGAGCAGTTCTTC
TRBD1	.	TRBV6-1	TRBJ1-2	CASSETGGYGYTF	TGTGCCAGCAGTGAGACAGGGGGCTATGGCTACACCTTC
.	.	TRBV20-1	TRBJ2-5	CSATKGETQYF	TGCAGTGCTACAAAGGGAGAGACCCAGTACTTC
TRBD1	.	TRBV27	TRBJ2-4	CASSSGTELAKNIQYF	TGTGCCAGCAGTTCGGGGACAGAGCTAGCCAAAAACATTCAGTACTTC
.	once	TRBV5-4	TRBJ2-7	CASSRGRSYEQYF	TGTGCCAGCAGCAGAGGACGGAGCTACGAGCAGTACTTC
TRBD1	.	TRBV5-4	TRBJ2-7	CASSPTTGSSYEQYF	TGTGCCAGCAGCCCTACGACAGGGAGCTCCTACGAGCAGTACTTC
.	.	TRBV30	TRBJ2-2	CAWSALKGAGDTGELFF	TGTGCCTGGAGTGCCCTTAAAGGGGCCGGCGACACCGGGGAGCTGTTTTTT
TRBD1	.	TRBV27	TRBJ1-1	CASRQQGGGAEAFF	TGTGCCAGCAGGCAACAGGGGGGTGGCGCTGAAGCTTTCTTT
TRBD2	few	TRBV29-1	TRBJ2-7	CSVQEGGLAGASLYEQYF	TGCAGCGTTCAGGAGGGGGGACTAGCGGGAGCTTCGTTGTACGAGCAGTACTTC
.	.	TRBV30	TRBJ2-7	CAWRARGGGDSYEQYF	TGTGCCTGGAGAGCACGCGGTGGCGGGGACTCCTACGAGCAGTACTTC
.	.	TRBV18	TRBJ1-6	CASSPTSDRLNSPLHF	TGTGCCAGCTCACCGACCTCCGACAGACTTAATTCACCCCTCCACTTT
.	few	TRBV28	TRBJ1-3	CASSLVSGTTGNTIYF	TGTGCCAGCAGTTTAGTATCCGGGACAACCGGAAACACCATATATTTT
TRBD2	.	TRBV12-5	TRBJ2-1	CASGLARAGVYNEQFF	TGTGCTAGTGGTTTGGCACGGGCGGGGGTATACAATGAGCAGTTCTTC
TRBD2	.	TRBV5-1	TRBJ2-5	CATQPNPSGGQETQYF	TGCGCCACTCAACCTAATCCTAGCGGGGGCCAAGAGACCCAGTACTTC
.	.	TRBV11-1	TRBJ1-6	CASSPRRNDSPLHF	TGTGCCAGCAGCCCCCGCAGGAATGATTCACCCCTCCACTTT
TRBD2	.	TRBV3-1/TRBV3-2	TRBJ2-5	CASSHRSSGRTETQYF	TGTGCCAGCAGCCATCGGTCTAGCGGGAGGACGGAGACCCAGTACTTC
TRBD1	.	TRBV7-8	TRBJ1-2	CASSPRTGVNGYTF	TGTGCCAGCAGCCCGAGGACAGGGGTTAACGGCTACACCTTC
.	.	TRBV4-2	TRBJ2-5	CASSRDPVGAGTETQYF	TGTGCCAGCAGCCGGGATCCCGTGGGGGCGGGTACGGAGACCCAGTACTTC
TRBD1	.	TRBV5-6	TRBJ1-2	CASSTGTGVPSYGYTF	TGTGCCAGCAGCACCGGGACAGGGGTTCCTTCCTATGGCTACACCTTC
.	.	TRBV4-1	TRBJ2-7	CASSQGVSSGYEQYF	TGCGCCAGCAGCCAAGGTGTAAGTAGCGGCTACGAGCAGTACTTC
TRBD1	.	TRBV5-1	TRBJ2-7	CASSGRGPDEQYF	TGCGCCAGCAGTGGCAGGGGGCCCGACGAGCAGTACTTC
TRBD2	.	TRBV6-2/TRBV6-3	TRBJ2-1	CASSYSGTSGVYNEQFF	TGTGCCAGCAGTTACTCCGGGACTAGCGGAGTCTACAATGAGCAGTTCTTC
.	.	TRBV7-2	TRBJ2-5	CASSTLQGGETQYF	TGTGCCAGCAGCACCCTACAGGGCGGAGAGACCCAGTACTTC
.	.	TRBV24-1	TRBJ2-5	CATEGKLQETQYF	TGTGCCACCGAGGGGAAGCTCCAAGAGACCCAGTACTTC
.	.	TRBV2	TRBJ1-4	CASKRSNEKLFF	TGTGCCAGCAAAAGGTCTAATGAAAAACTGTTTTTT
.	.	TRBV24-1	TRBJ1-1	CATSDSRMNTEAFF	TGTGCCACCAGTGATTCTAGAATGAACACTGAAGCTTTCTTT
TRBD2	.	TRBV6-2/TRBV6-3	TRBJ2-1	CASSNAHWGGYNEQFF	TGTGCCAGCAGCAACGCACACTGGGGGGGGTACAATGAGCAGTTCTTC
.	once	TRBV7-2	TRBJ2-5	CASSYTGIQETQYF	TGTGCCAGCAGCTACACAGGGATCCAAGAGACCCAGTACTTC
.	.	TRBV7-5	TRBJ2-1	CARSLNRGSSYNEQFF	TGTGCCAGAAGCTTAAATAGAGGGAGCTCCTACAATGAGCAGTTCTTC
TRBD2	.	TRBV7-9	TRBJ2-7	CASGRPPGLAGAEQYF	TGTGCCAGCGGGAGGCCCCCGGGACTAGCGGGAGCCGAGCAGTACTTC
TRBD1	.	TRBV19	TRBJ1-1	CASSIDPPGGRTEAFF	TGTGCCAGTAGTATAGATCCTCCAGGGGGAAGGACTGAAGCTTTCTTT
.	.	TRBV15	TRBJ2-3	CATSREGARSTDTQYF	TGTGCCACCAGCAGAGAAGGGGCCCGGAGCACAGATACGCAGTATTTT
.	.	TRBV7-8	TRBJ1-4	CASSLTPRREFSTNEKLFF	TGTGCCAGCAGCTTAACCCCCCGCAGGGAGTTTAGCACTAATGAAAAACTGTTTTTT
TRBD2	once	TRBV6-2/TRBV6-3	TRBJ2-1	CASSNPRLAGGPNNEQFF	TGTGCCAGCAGTAACCCGAGACTAGCGGGAGGGCCGAATAATGAGCAGTTCTTC
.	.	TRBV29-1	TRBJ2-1	CSIRASGGSYNEQFF	TGCAGCATCCGCGCTTCAGGTGGGTCCTACAATGAGCAGTTCTTC
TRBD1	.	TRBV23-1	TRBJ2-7	CASSPPRQGSYEQYF	TGCGCCAGCAGTCCCCCCCGACAGGGGTCCTACGAGCAGTACTTC
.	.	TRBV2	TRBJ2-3	CASSDQVSTDTQYF	TGTGCCAGCAGTGATCAGGTCAGCACAGATACGCAGTATTTT
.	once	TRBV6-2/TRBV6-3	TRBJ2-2	CASSYGSANTGELFF	TGTGCCAGCAGTTACGGTTCCGCGAACACCGGGGAGCTGTTTTTT
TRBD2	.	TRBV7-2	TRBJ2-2	CASSSPPGTSGRNTGELFF	TGTGCCAGCAGCTCCCCCCCCGGGACTAGCGGACGGAACACCGGGGAGCTGTTTTTT
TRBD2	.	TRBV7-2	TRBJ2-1	CASSLVPLGLAGGRVEQFF	TGTGCCAGCAGCTTAGTACCCCTGGGACTAGCGGGAGGGCGAGTTGAGCAGTTCTTC
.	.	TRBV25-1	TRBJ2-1	CASSDHAGGYNEQFF	TGTGCCAGCAGTGACCACGCAGGAGGCTACAATGAGCAGTTCTTC
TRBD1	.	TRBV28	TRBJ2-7	CASLTGGYEQYF	TGTGCCAGCCTGACAGGGGGCTACGAGCAGTACTTC
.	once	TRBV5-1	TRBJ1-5	CASSLEYRQGKRARNQPQHF	TGCGCCAGCAGCTTGGAGTATCGGCAGGGAAAACGGGCTCGAAATCAGCCCCAGCATTTT
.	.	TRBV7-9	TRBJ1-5	CASSSSGISNQPQHF	TGTGCCAGCAGCTCTTCAGGGATTTCCAATCAGCCCCAGCATTTT
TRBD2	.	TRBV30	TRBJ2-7	CAWGEGGLVPYEQYF	TGTGCCTGGGGTGAGGGGGGACTAGTTCCCTACGAGCAGTACTTC
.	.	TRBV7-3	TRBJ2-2	CASSLTVGPPGELFF	TGTGCCAGCAGCTTAACTGTGGGTCCCCCCGGGGAGCTGTTTTTT
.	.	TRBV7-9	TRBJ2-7	CASSLALGVHEQYF	TGTGCCAGCAGCCTCGCTCTTGGGGTCCACGAGCAGTACTTC
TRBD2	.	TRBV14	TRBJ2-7	CASSQGLAGLGEQYF	TGTGCCAGCAGCCAAGGACTAGCGGGACTGGGGGAGCAGTACTTC
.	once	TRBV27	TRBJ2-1	CASSLSVKVAVSYNEQFF	TGTGCCAGCAGTTTATCTGTAAAAGTAGCGGTCTCCTACAATGAGCAGTTCTTC
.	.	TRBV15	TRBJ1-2	CATSRDRGANYGYTF	TGTGCCACCAGCAGAGATCGGGGGGCCAACTATGGCTACACCTTC
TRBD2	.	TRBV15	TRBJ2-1	CATSRDPPSGGYNEQFF	TGTGCCACCAGCAGAGACCCCCCTAGCGGGGGGTACAATGAGCAGTTCTTC